A single sample gave rise to the 9 T cell receptor beta chains below, sequenced in a study of blood T cell repertoires in COVID-19. Profiled with immunoSEQ multiplex PCR; TCRdb holds only in-frame clones, not every one. The table includes about 110,000 clones, roughly 72% detected once. The sequencing input was peripheral blood. These receptors were obtained from a man older than 75 with acute or convalescent COVID-19.

The gene calls are TRBV11-2 and TRBJ1-1, with 7 bases that match TRBD1. The CDR3 is 13 amino acids. J gave up 5 bases and V 4 bases, and 4 bases lay outside the gene matches. CDR1 is SGHAT, CDR2 FQNNGV, per germline. CDR3 residues: CASSSDRLTEAFF. CDR3 sequence (DNA): TGTGCCAGCAGCTCGGACAGGTTAACTGAAGCTTTCTTT. Supplemented by reference TRBV11-2 and TRBJ1-1, the full variable domain reads EAGVAQSPRYKIIEKRQSVAFWCNPISGHATLYWYQQILGQGPKLLIQFQNNGVVDDSQLPKDRFSAERLKGVDSTLKIQPAKLEDSAVYLCASSSDRLTEAFFGQGTRLTVV.

The chain links TRBV9 to TRBJ2-1, with 7 bases lining up with TRBD2. This CDR3 comprises 15 residues. From germline, CDR1 is SGDLS and CDR2 YYNGEE. With V trimmed by 4 bases and J by 6 bases, 10 bases remained unmatched. This CDR3 is CASSSRLAEINEQFF. The CDR3 DNA sequence: TGTGCCAGCAGCTCTCGACTAGCCGAAATCAATGAGCAGTTCTTC.

This chain uses TRBV6-5 with TRBJ2-7; D remains ambiguous. Germline CDR1 is MNHEY and CDR2 is SVGAGI. This CDR3 contains 10 residues. Trimming stripped 10 bases from V and 3 bases from J, with 7 bases between. The CDR3 region is CATENYEQYF. The CDR3 nucleotides are TGTGCCACCGAGAACTACGAGCAGTACTTC.

V is TRBV28 and J is TRBJ1-2; possible D gene TRBD1, 5 bases. This CDR3 contains 17 residues. V was clipped by 5 bases and J by 0 bases, with 19 bases between them. CDR1 and CDR2 (germline): MDHEN, SYDVKM. The CDR3, as DNA: TGTGCCAGCAGTCCGGGACTGTTCCCCATTGCTAACTATGGCTACACCTTC. This sequence encodes CASSPGLFPIANYGYTF.

The chain is built from TRBV18 and TRBJ2-3; D gene ambiguous. This CDR3 spans 14 amino acids. The germline V gene has CDR1 KGHSH and CDR2 LQKENI. Trimming stripped 2 bases from V and 0 bases from J, with 6 bases between. CDR3 amino acids: CASSPAVSTDTQYF. DNA of the CDR3: TGTGCCAGCTCACCAGCGGTTAGCACAGATACGCAGTATTTT. The whole variable domain, filled in from reference TRBV18 and TRBJ2-3, reads NAGVMQNPRHLVRRRGQEARLRCSPMKGHSHVYWYRQLPEEGLKFMVYLQKENIIDESGMPKERFSAEFPKEGPSILRIQQVVRGDSAAYFCASSPAVSTDTQYFGPGTRLTVL.

The chain carries TRBV3-1 (or the pseudogene TRBV3-2) and TRBJ2-1; the D gene is possibly TRBD1 (7 bases). The germline CDR1 and CDR2 sequences are LGHDT and YNNKEL (reference sequence). This CDR3 region has 14 residues. V lost 1 base, J lost 9 bases, and 13 bases lay in between. In DNA form, the CDR3 reads TGTGCCAGCAGCCAAGCGGCAGGGGGGCCTGAGCAGTTCTTC. This codes for CASSQAAGGPEQFF.

The chain recombines TRBV25-1 with TRBJ2-7; D is possibly TRBD1 (6 bases). Trimming left V 0 bases short and J 4 bases short, with 13 bases between. Germline V gene lookup returns CDR1 MGHDK and CDR2 SYGVNS. The CDR3 covers 15 residues. CDR3 sequence: CASSEYAGVGYEQYF. CDR3 in DNA: TGTGCCAGCAGTGAATACGCAGGGGTTGGGTACGAGCAGTACTTC.

The genes are TRBV2 and TRBJ1-5, with D perhaps TRBD1 (6 bases). V gave up 4 bases and J gave up 6 bases, with 13 bases separating them. Germline CDR1 reads SNHLY; CDR2 reads FYNNEI. This CDR3 is built from 14 residues. CDR3 protein: CASSGLDRSQPQHF. In nucleotides, the CDR3 is TGTGCCAGCAGTGGTCTAGACAGGTCTCAGCCCCAGCATTTT. Based on the CDR3 plus reference TRBV2 and TRBJ1-5, the full variable domain is EPEVTQTPSHQVTQMGQEVILRCVPISNHLYFYWYRQILGQKVEFLVSFYNNEISEKSEIFDDQFSVERPDGSNFTLKIRSTKLEDSAMYFCASSGLDRSQPQHFGDGTRLSIL.

V is TRBV15 and J is TRBJ1-2; 8 bases match TRBD1. V trimming: 4 bases; J trimming: 4 bases; junction bases outside the gene matches: 2. From germline, CDR1 is LNHNV and CDR2 YYDKDF (reference sequence). This CDR3 is built from 13 residues. CDR3 amino acids: CATSTDRGYGYTF. The CDR3 DNA reads TGTGCCACCAGCACAGACAGGGGCTATGGCTACACCTTC.